These T cell receptor beta chains were read from a single sample in a study of graft-versus-host responses after intestinal transplantation. No antigen has been identified for these receptors. Measured with immunoSEQ multiplex PCR; TCRdb has only the in-frame clones, and not every one. The sample lists roughly 97,000 clones, about 90% occurring once. The material sequenced was unstimulated CD4+ T cells sorted from spleen or lymph node cells, taken before intestinal transplant. Source of these receptors: a human donor who received an intestinal transplant. Both conserved end residues are part of each CDR3. D genes are given only for firm matches.

D	length	V	J	CDR3
-	16	TRBV11-2	TRBJ1-2	CASSSRVRPGNYGYTF
TRBD2	16	TRBV5-6	TRBJ2-7	CASSLFGLAETYEQYF
-	14	TRBV19	TRBJ1-5	CASNMRQNNQPQHF
-	11	TRBV6-6	TRBJ2-5	CASSYKETQYF
TRBD2	15	TRBV5-4	TRBJ2-3	CASSLLAGITDTQYF
-	15	TRBV6-1	TRBJ2-7	CASREGAGKRYEQYF
-	15	TRBV2	TRBJ1-2	CASSELFPGGYGYTF
-	12	TRBV5-4	TRBJ1-6	CASSLVGSPLHF
TRBD1	15	TRBV5-1	TRBJ1-1	CASSRGDRENTEAFF
-	12	TRBV19	TRBJ2-7	CANSPRGYEQYF
-	15	TRBV25-1	TRBJ1-1	CASSELEGAGTEAFF
TRBD1	14	TRBV27	TRBJ1-2	CASSNRDRGLSVIF
-	14	TRBV4-1	TRBJ2-1	CASRGGVAYNEQFF
-	12	TRBV7-9	TRBJ2-7	CASSSVSDEQYF
TRBD1	15	TRBV29-1	TRBJ2-7	CSVEDARDRGREQYF
TRBD2	18	TRBV7-9	TRBJ2-1	CASSLVPVLAGEDNEQFF
-	12	TRBV28	TRBJ1-2	CASTQGLYGYTF
TRBD2	17	TRBV19	TRBJ2-1	CASSSSSTSGFYNEQFF
TRBD2	16	TRBV10-1	TRBJ2-1	CASSHTTSGDYNEQFF
-	14	TRBV28	TRBJ2-5	CASSLYEGLETQYF
-	13	TRBV9	TRBJ1-1	CASSVGWEGEAFF
-	16	TRBV28	TRBJ1-3	CASSSGGTQDENTIYF
TRBD2	13	TRBV6-1	TRBJ2-1	CASTPRGTSGQFF
-	15	TRBV5-1	TRBJ2-5	CASSLGDSGGETQYF
-	15	TRBV19	TRBJ1-5	CASNRKTYSNQPQHF
TRBD1	13	TRBV6-1	TRBJ1-4	CASRQGTFGKLFF
-	14	TRBV29-1	TRBJ2-1	CSSPITASYNEQFF
-	13	TRBV2	TRBJ1-5	CASSDISNQPQHF
TRBD1	16	TRBV4-1	TRBJ2-2	CASSRSGQGNTGELFF
-	14	TRBV11-2	TRBJ1-1	CASSLAGGDTEAFF
-	14	TRBV30	TRBJ1-2	CAWRVGGAGDGYTF
TRBD2	16	TRBV9	TRBJ2-1	CASSVGGLAGNNEQFF
-	17	TRBV15	TRBJ1-3	CATSRDLGASSGNTIYF
TRBD1	15	TRBV5-6	TRBJ1-1	CASSLRDRGHTEAFF
-	12	TRBV6-5	TRBJ1-2	CASSSGSYGYTF
-	16	TRBV5-1	TRBJ2-1	CASSLITGSSYNEQFF
TRBD2	15	TRBV5-1	TRBJ2-6	CASSLAGGGANVLTF
-	16	TRBV4-1	TRBJ1-2	CASSQDPLPTGYGYTF
-	14	TRBV2	TRBJ2-2	CASRGRGRTGELFF
-	15	TRBV5-6	TRBJ2-7	CASSPTGGGTYEQYF
-	13	TRBV6-5	TRBJ2-7	CASSFGLSYEQYF
-	16	TRBV27	TRBJ2-3	CVSSLLGTDSTDTQYF
-	16	TRBV5-6	TRBJ1-2	CASSLRQGLFSYGYTF
TRBD1	16	TRBV11-2	TRBJ1-1	CASSSATRDRDTEAFF
TRBD1	14	TRBV6-5	TRBJ1-4	CASSWGQGNEKLFF
-	14	TRBV6-6	TRBJ1-5	CASKPLWGNQPQHF
-	14	TRBV5-1	TRBJ2-1	CASSLRGDYNEQFF
TRBD1	13	TRBV9	TRBJ1-2	CASSRDRNYGYTF
-	16	TRBV6-5	TRBJ1-2	CASSYSYGQKFYGYTF
TRBD1	14	TRBV10-3	TRBJ1-6	CAISGDRDNSPLHF
TRBD2	16	TRBV28	TRBJ2-7	CASSFSLAGLSYEQYF
-	13	TRBV29-1	TRBJ2-4	CSAKGGGEDIQYF